The entry below describes one T cell receptor beta chain. This entry comes from a study of blood T cell repertoires in COVID-19. Study-wide background: Sites in the United States, Italy and Spain provided acute and convalescent COVID-19 samples. Sources were T cells, B-cell-depleted T cells, or PBMCs; the material itself was cDNA or gDNA.

Source study methods: For nucleated cells, counts were estimated from reference gene primer amplification. Measured with immunoSEQ multiplex PCR; TCRdb has only the in-frame clones, and not every one. Clonal size and the V and J genes are those of that table, whereas D and trimming came from the DNA. The repertoire has just over 150,000 clones, 80% of them found once; the top ten carry under 0.75%. This CDR3 comprises 15 residues. Germline CDR1 and CDR2: SEHNR and FQNEAQ (reference sequence). Trimming removed 5 bases at V and 2 bases at J, with 15 bases between. Sequencing was performed on peripheral blood. This sequence was found in a man in his fifties or sixties with acute or convalescent COVID-19. The chain couples TRBV7-9 to TRBJ1-1; tentatively, D is TRBD1 (6 bases). CDR3 DNA sequence: TGTGCCAGCAGCGTCCCGGGACACCCCAACACTGAAGCTTTCTTT. Amino acid sequence: CASSVPGHPNTEAFF. The variable domain in full, completed from reference TRBV7-9 and TRBJ1-1, reads DTGVSQNPRHKITKRGQNVTFRCDPISEHNRLYWYRQTLGQGPEFLTYFQNEAQLEKSRLLSDRFSAERPKGSFSTLEIQRTEQGDSAMYLCASSVPGHPNTEAFFGQGTRLTVV.